This entry features one T cell receptor beta chain sequence. Antigen specificity is unknown. CDR1 and CDR2 from the germline V gene are DFQATT and SNEGSKA (reference sequence). The CDR3 covers 15 residues. V trimming: 3 bases; J trimming: 4 bases; junction bases outside the gene matches: 7. As part of library construction, unique molecular identifiers were attached to individual cDNA molecules. TCRdb used MiXCR to reprocess the 5' RACE reads, holding one entry per CDR3 protein. The table shows under 65,000 distinct CDR3 sequences, with 9.5% to 15% occurring only once. This record comes from a study of early T cells in non-severe SARS-CoV-2 infection. Study-level information: From unsorted whole blood, bulk RNA was sequenced, and the chains remained unpaired. General study findings and limits: VDJdb-based annotation leaned toward anti-spike CD8 responses and missed private and CD4 specificities.

What was sequenced was whole blood. The rearrangement uses TRBV20-1 and TRBJ2-5; 11 nucleotides align to TRBD1. The clonotype originates from an adult who was a healthcare worker with PCR-confirmed SARS-CoV-2 infection or an uninfected control (not recorded which). CDR3 residues: CSASRGTGGRETQYF. CDR3 coding DNA: TGCAGTGCTAGTAGGGGGACAGGGGGACGAGAGACCCAGTACTTC.